Sequencing of this T cell receptor (beta chain) was carried out in a study of shared clonotypes between healthy human individuals. On the study more broadly: Every donor yielded three CD4 naive, three CD4 memory, two CD8 naive and one CD8 memory plate. General study findings and limits: Compared with memory subsets, naive subsets generally had larger estimated richness.

This clone was counted a few times. Its specificity is not known. None of the donors, who were healthy HIV-negative adults, had recently had acute infections or vaccinations. A roughly 200 ng quantity of DNA, 30,000 to 35,000 T cell genomes, went into the sorted-subset replicate PCRs. Sequencing was performed with immunoSEQ multiplex PCR; in TCRdb, only in-frame clones are kept and a portion is missing. The table records about 2.4 million clones, approximately 93% of them present only once. Per the germline V gene, CDR1 is ENHRY and CDR2 is SYGVKD. V lost 1 base, J lost 7 bases, and 8 bases lay in between. The CDR3 consists of 13 residues.

This receptor was taken from a man between 18 and 29 years old in good health. Some clones in this sample may be carry-over from other donors' samples. This chain joins TRBV10-3 and TRBJ1-5, with unresolved D. The sequencing sample was made of naive CD4+ T cells from PBMCs. Sample subset: CD45RA+ positively selected. CDR3 loop: CAISELTSQPQHF. As DNA, the CDR3 is TGTGCCATCAGTGAGTTGACGAGCCAGCCCCAGCATTTT.